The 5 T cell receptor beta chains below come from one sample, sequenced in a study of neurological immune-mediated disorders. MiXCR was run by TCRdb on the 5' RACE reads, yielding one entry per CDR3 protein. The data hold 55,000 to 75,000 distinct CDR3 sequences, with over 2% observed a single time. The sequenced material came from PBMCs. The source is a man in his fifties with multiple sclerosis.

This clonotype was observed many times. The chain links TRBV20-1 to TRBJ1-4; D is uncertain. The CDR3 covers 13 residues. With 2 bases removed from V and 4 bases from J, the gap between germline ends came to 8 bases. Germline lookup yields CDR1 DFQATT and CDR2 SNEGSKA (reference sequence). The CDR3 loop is CSARWAVNEKLFF. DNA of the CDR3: TGCAGTGCTAGATGGGCAGTTAATGAAAAACTGTTTTTT.

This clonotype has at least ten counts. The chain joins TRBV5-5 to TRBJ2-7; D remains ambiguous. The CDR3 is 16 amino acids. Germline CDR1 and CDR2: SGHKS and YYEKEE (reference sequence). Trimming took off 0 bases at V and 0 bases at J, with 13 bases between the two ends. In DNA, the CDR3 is TGTGCCAGCAGCTTGGTGATAGCCTTCGGCTCCTACGAGCAGTACTTC. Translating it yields CASSLVIAFGSYEQYF.

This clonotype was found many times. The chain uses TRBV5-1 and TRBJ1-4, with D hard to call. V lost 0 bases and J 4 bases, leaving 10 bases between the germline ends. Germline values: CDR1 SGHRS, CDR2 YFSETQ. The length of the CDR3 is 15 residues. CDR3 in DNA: TGCGCCAGCAGCTTGGAGTCAGATAATAATGAAAAACTGTTTTTT. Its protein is CASSLESDNNEKLFF.

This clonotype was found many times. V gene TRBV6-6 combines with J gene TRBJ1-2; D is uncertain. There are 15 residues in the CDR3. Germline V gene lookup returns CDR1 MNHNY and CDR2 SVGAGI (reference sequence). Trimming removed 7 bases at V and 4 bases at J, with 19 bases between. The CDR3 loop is CASTTSRPSSYGYTF. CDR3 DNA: TGTGCCAGCACTACGTCCAGGCCTTCTTCCTATGGCTACACCTTC.

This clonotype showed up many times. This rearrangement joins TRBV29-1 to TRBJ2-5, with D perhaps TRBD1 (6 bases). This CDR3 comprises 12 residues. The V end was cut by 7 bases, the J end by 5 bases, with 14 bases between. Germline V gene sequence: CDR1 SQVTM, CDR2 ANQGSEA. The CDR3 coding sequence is TGCAGCGCTTCAGGGGCCGCCGAGACCCAGTACTTC. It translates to CSASGAAETQYF.